A single sample gave rise to the 18 T cell receptor beta chains below, sequenced in a study of OX40 agonist ivuxolimab in advanced cancers. Using immunoSEQ multiplex PCR, the repertoire was profiled, and TCRdb retains in-frame clones only, with some absent. This table has tens of thousands of clones, about 89% appearing once. This material consisted of CD4+ or CD8+ T cells sorted from blood, taken in a trial of the OX40 agonist ivuxolimab. Receptors were obtained from an adult with an advanced solid tumor such as melanoma, head and neck, liver or kidney cancer.

The chain is built from TRBV2 and TRBJ1-5, with D hard to call. Trimming cost V 5 bases and J 3 bases, with 11 bases left between them. The CDR3 is 14 residues long. Germline CDR1 and CDR2: SNHLY and FYNNEI. The CDR3 region has the DNA TGTGCCAGCAGTTTGACCTTATCCAATCAGCCCCAGCATTTT. It yields the protein CASSLTLSNQPQHF.

This chain uses TRBV2 with TRBJ1-1; no clear D gene. V was trimmed by 6 bases and J by 4 bases, leaving 15 bases between them. The CDR3 extends over 14 amino acids. CDR1 SNHLY and CDR2 FYNNEI come from the germline V gene. In DNA form, the CDR3 reads TGTGCCAGCAGGCTCACTAGGGAGGGCACTGAAGCTTTCTTT. It specifies CASRLTREGTEAFF.

The chain couples TRBV2 to TRBJ2-5, with D uncertain. The germline V gene has CDR1 SNHLY and CDR2 FYNNEI. The germline V and J ends were trimmed by 8 bases and 2 bases, with 6 bases remaining between them. The CDR3 has 11 amino acids. This CDR3 is CASGRQETQYF. DNA for the CDR3: TGTGCCAGCGGGCGACAAGAGACCCAGTACTTC.

A single count supports this clone. The chain employs TRBV14 and TRBJ2-1, with 12 bases identical to TRBD2. After removal of 4 bases from V and 12 bases from J, the junction contained 10 bases not matched to a gene. Germline V gene sequence: CDR1 SGHDN, CDR2 FVKESK. The CDR3 totals 15 residues. The CDR3 region has the DNA TGTGCCAGCAGCCCGACTAGCGGGAGTTACTATTCGCAGTTCTTC. The encoded protein is CASSPTSGSYYSQFF.

The chain couples TRBV5-1 to TRBJ2-1; D ambiguous. Germline V CDR1 and CDR2: SGHRS, YFSETQ. The CDR3 has 11 residues. Trimming removed 0 bases from V and 7 bases from J, with 2 bases in between. This CDR3 reads CASSLGNEQFF. CDR3 bases: TGCGCCAGCAGCTTGGGGAATGAGCAGTTCTTC.

The chain uses TRBV10-3 and TRBJ2-2, with 7 bases aligning to TRBD2. Germline CDR1 is ENHRY and CDR2 is SYGVKD. V was clipped by 0 bases and J by 4 bases; unmatched bases: 8. The CDR3 covers 17 residues. The CDR3 nucleotides are TGTGCCATCAGTGAGTCGAAAGGCGGGAGCTTCACCGGGGAGCTGTTTTTT. It specifies CAISESKGGSFTGELFF.

V gene TRBV2 combines with J gene TRBJ2-7; D remains ambiguous. Germline loops: CDR1 SNHLY, CDR2 FYNNEI. The CDR3 is 13 amino acids. Trimming removed 11 bases from V and 0 bases from J, with 14 bases in between. CDR3 region: CASNEARSYEQYF. CDR3 sequence (DNA): TGTGCCTCGAACGAGGCCCGCTCCTACGAGCAGTACTTC.

The rearrangement links TRBV10-3 to TRBJ1-6; no reliable D call. Germline assignment: CDR1 ENHRY and CDR2 SYGVKD. There are 14 residues in the CDR3. V lost 8 bases and J 7 bases, leaving 15 bases between the germline ends. CDR3 sequence (DNA): TGTGCCATCGCAGAGCAATCGGGGAATTCACCCCTCCACTTT. It yields the protein CAIAEQSGNSPLHF.

The chain is built from TRBV18 and TRBJ1-4; the D gene is possibly TRBD1 (6 bases). From germline, CDR1 is KGHSH and CDR2 LQKENI. This CDR3 contains 14 residues. V was clipped by 3 bases and J by 8 bases, with 13 bases between them. The CDR3 region is CASSPSGQGEKLFF. CDR3 sequence (DNA): TGTGCCAGCTCACCCTCGGGACAAGGCGAAAAACTGTTTTTT.

The chain recombines TRBV5-6 with TRBJ1-2; TRBD1 matches at 8 bases. Germline lookup yields CDR1 SGHDT and CDR2 YYEEEE. The CDR3 spans 13 residues. V gave up 4 bases and J gave up 4 bases; unmatched junction bases: 3. DNA of the CDR3: TGTGCCAGCAGCGAACAGGGGGGCTATGGCTACACCTTC. It is translated as CASSEQGGYGYTF.

The V and J genes are TRBV19 and TRBJ1-2; D might be TRBD1 (5 bases). CDR3 length: 11 residues. CDR1 is LNHDA, CDR2 SQIVND, per germline (reference sequence). V was shortened by 3 bases and J by 10 bases, with 9 bases between the two germline ends. As DNA, the CDR3 is TGTGCCAGTAGTATGAGGGGTGCCTACACCTTC. It yields the protein CASSMRGAYTF.

V and J are TRBV19 and TRBJ2-5; TRBD1 is a possible D gene (5 bases). The CDR3 contains 13 residues. The V end was cut by 6 bases, the J end by 5 bases, with 13 bases between. Per germline, CDR1 LNHDA and CDR2 SQIVND (reference sequence). The CDR3 bases are TGTGCCAGTAGCGAGATTGCAGGGGAGACCCAGTACTTC. It translates to CASSEIAGETQYF. The entire variable domain, with the rest obtained from reference TRBV19 and TRBJ2-5, is as follows: DGGITQSPKYLFRKEGQNVTLSCEQNLNHDAMYWYRQDPGQGLRLIYYSQIVNDFQKGDIAEGYSVSREKKESFPLTVTSAQKNPTAFYLCASSEIAGETQYFGPGTRLLVL.

The chain is built from TRBV28 and TRBJ1-3; D gene unclear. This CDR3 is 14 amino acids long. CDR1 is MDHEN and CDR2 is SYDVKM in the germline V gene. V was cut by 2 bases and J by 4 bases, with 9 bases left in between. The CDR3: CASSLGSQGNTIYF. CDR3 coding DNA: TGTGCCAGCAGTTTAGGTTCCCAGGGAAACACCATATATTTT.

The chain combines TRBV6-5 with TRBJ1-6; TRBD1 matches 10 bases. V gave up 6 bases and J gave up 6 bases; unmatched junction bases: 2. This CDR3 spans 14 amino acids. The germline CDR1 and CDR2 sequences are MNHEY and SVGAGI. CDR3 amino acids: CASSRDRGNSPLHF. As DNA, the CDR3 is TGTGCCAGCAGCCGGGACAGGGGTAATTCACCCCTCCACTTT.

This rearrangement joins TRBV7-9 to TRBJ1-1; no clear D. The CDR3 is 14 residues long. V was clipped by 1 base and J by 1 base, with 7 bases between them. Germline V gene lookup returns CDR1 SEHNR and CDR2 FQNEAQ (reference sequence). CDR3 region: CASSLGVGNTEAFF. The CDR3, as DNA: TGTGCCAGCAGCTTAGGGGTTGGGAACACTGAAGCTTTCTTT.

This clone has just one count. The chain is built from TRBV28 and TRBJ2-7; D remains ambiguous. Germline V gene data show CDR1 as MDHEN and CDR2 as SYDVKM. V lost 9 bases and J lost 4, with 16 bases in between. This CDR3 spans 13 amino acids. CDR3 DNA sequence: TGTGCCAGTTACCGGACGGGTTCATACGAGCAGTACTTC. Translating gives CASYRTGSYEQYF. The full variable domain, its missing parts supplied by reference TRBV28 and TRBJ2-7, is DVKVTQSSRYLVKRTGEKVFLECVQDMDHENMFWYRQDPGLGLRLIYFSYDVKMKEKGDIPEGYSVSREKKERFSLILESASTNQTSMYLCASYRTGSYEQYFGPGTRLTVT.

The rearrangement links TRBV27 to TRBJ1-5; D perhaps matches TRBD1 (5 bases). The length of the CDR3 is 15 residues. With 5 bases removed from V and 1 base from J, the gap between germline ends came to 12 bases. CDR1 MNHEY and CDR2 SMNVEV come from the germline V gene (reference sequence). The CDR3 DNA is TGTGCCAGCAGTCCCCGATGGGACAGCAATCAGCCCCAGCATTTT. Translated, it gives CASSPRWDSNQPQHF.

The chain recombines TRBV27 with TRBJ2-2; the match to TRBD2 covers 7 bases. CDR1 and CDR2 from the germline V gene are MNHEY and SMNVEV (reference sequence). J gave up 7 bases and V 6 bases, and 17 bases lay outside the gene matches. The CDR3 is 17 amino acids. CDR3: CASSPKSGISAFGELFF. The CDR3 region has the DNA TGTGCCAGCAGCCCGAAAAGCGGGATAAGCGCCTTCGGGGAGCTGTTTTTT.